This TCR beta chain was captured by sequencing in a study of blood T cell repertoires in COVID-19. As processed by the authors: Reference gene primers were amplified, and this amplification served to estimate nucleated cell counts. Only in-frame clones appear in the TCRdb table, and some are missing; sequencing was by immunoSEQ multiplex PCR. V, J and clone size were drawn from that table, and D and trimming were deduced from the DNA. Of roughly 380,000 clones in the sample, roughly 86% were seen once. Participant-reported clinical history was the basis for cohort assignment. Exposed participants came across a COVID-19 case within 2 weeks before study entry. V gave up 4 bases and J gave up 4 bases, with 10 bases separating them. Germline V gene data show CDR1 as SEHNR and CDR2 as FQNEAQ (reference sequence). The length of the CDR3 is 14 residues.

The sample taken for sequencing was PBMCs or T cells enriched from blood (not recorded which). This TCR was recovered from a woman aged 30 to 39 who had been exposed to COVID-19. The genes are TRBV7-9 and TRBJ1-4; the D is unclear. In DNA form, the CDR3 reads TGTGCCAGCAGCTCGAAACAGAGTAATGAAAAACTGTTTTTT. Protein sequence: CASSSKQSNEKLFF. The full variable domain, its missing parts supplied by reference TRBV7-9 and TRBJ1-4, is DTGVSQNPRHKITKRGQNVTFRCDPISEHNRLYWYRQTLGQGPEFLTYFQNEAQLEKSRLLSDRFSAERPKGSFSTLEIQRTEQGDSAMYLCASSSKQSNEKLFFGSGTQLSVL.